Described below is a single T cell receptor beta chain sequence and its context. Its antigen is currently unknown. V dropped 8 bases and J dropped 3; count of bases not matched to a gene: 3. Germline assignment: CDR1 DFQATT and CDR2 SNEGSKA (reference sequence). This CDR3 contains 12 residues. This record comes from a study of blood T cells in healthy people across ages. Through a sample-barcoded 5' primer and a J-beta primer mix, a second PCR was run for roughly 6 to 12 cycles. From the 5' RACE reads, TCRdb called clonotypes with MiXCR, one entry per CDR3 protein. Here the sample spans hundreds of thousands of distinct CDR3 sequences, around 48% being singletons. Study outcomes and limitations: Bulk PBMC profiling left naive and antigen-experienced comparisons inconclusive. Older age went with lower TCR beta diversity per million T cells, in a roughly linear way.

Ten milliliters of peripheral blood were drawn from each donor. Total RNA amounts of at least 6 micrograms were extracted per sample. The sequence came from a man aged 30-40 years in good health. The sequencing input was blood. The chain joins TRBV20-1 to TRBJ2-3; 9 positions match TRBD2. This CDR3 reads CSQAGGTDTQYF. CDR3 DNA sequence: TGCAGTCAAGCGGGGGGTACAGATACGCAGTATTTT.